This is a list of T cell receptor beta chains from one sample in a study of cytomegalovirus exposure and HLA in healthy donors. Sequencing used immunoSEQ multiplex PCR; TCRdb keeps in-frame clones, though not all of them. Among under 200,000 clones listed, roughly four fifths were seen once. The sequenced material came from PBMCs. The receptors shown here come from a man in his forties or fifties in good health and CMV-seropositive. Each CDR3 is given without its conserved first and last residue. Clone size, where shown, is once, few, many, or a class for clones that have expanded.

j_call clone_size v_call cdr3_aa
TRBJ2-2 - TRBV12-5 ASGLVRSGGSLTGELF
TRBJ2-7 - TRBV5-1 ASSLGSDRSNEQY
TRBJ2-1 - TRBV27 ASRLQGSGGIYNEQF
TRBJ2-3 - TRBV7-9 SSSFLAGGTDTQY
TRBJ2-7 - TRBV4-3 ASSPSLIHPGYEQY
TRBJ2-7 - TRBV7-9 ASSAWEDYEQY
TRBJ1-2 - TRBV6-5 ATTPGTSARGYT
- - TRBV11-2 ASSLGVGGDEQY
TRBJ2-3 - TRBV15 ATSRDYTGGGTDTQY
TRBJ1-1 few TRBV4-1 ASSQGEGADTEAF
TRBJ2-7 once TRBV4-1 ASSHSPAVGQGYEQY
TRBJ1-1 - TRBV28 ASSLVTGGSSAF
TRBJ2-7 - TRBV29-1 SVLLAGFYEQY
TRBJ2-5 - TRBV29-1 SVAVGTYIYQETQY
TRBJ2-7 - TRBV7-9 ASSFTYEQY
TRBJ2-7 once TRBV7-9 ASSLPDRGGNEQY
TRBJ2-1 - TRBV25-1 ASSSTGTLYNEQF
TRBJ1-2 once TRBV2 ASTRSDFNYGYT
TRBJ1-2 - TRBV6-5 ASSYSRTGGGYGYT
- - TRBV29-1 SVAEGGTSYEQY
TRBJ2-7 - TRBV7-9 ASSPERLAETYEQY
TRBJ1-3 - TRBV28 ASSLEVSGNTIY
TRBJ2-2 - TRBV27 ASSLFYGELF
TRBJ2-2 - TRBV7-9 ASSPGLAPNTGELF
TRBJ2-3 few TRBV4-3 ASSQEWAGRKDTQY